The 17 T cell receptor beta chains below all came from one sample that was sequenced in a study of blood T cells in healthy people across ages. The second PCR ran about 6 to 11 cycles with a sample-barcoded 5' primer and J-beta primers. MiXCR was run by TCRdb on the 5' RACE reads, yielding one entry per CDR3 protein. Among about 650,000 distinct CDR3 sequences, approximately 30% were seen once, and the ten largest hold roughly 14%. Sequenced sample: blood. The receptors stem from a woman of 80 years or more in good health.

This clonotype was seen more than once but under ten times. The chain couples TRBV6-2 or TRBV6-3 to TRBJ1-4; TRBD1 is a possible D gene (6 bases). CDR3 length: 14 amino acids. Germline assignment: CDR1 MNHEY and CDR2 SVGEGT. Trimming took 6 bases from V and 5 from J, leaving 13 bases between them. CDR3 sequence (DNA): TGTGCCAGCAGGGGGGCGACTTCGAATGAAAAACTGTTTTTT. This translates into CASRGATSNEKLFF.

V is TRBV20-1 and J is TRBJ1-5; a possible D gene is TRBD1 (5 bases). With 6 bases removed from V and 7 bases from J, the gap between germline ends came to 13 bases. Per germline, CDR1 DFQATT and CDR2 SNEGSKA (reference sequence). The CDR3 runs to 12 residues. CDR3 sequence: CSAMSGVQPQHF. The CDR3, as DNA: TGCAGTGCCATGTCGGGGGTACAGCCCCAGCATTTT.

This clonotype was recorded at least ten times. This sequence joins TRBV6-2 or TRBV6-3 and TRBJ1-2; 10 bases match TRBD1. This CDR3 has 13 residues. V lost 6 bases, J lost 7 bases, and 5 bases stayed unmatched. Germline CDR1 is MNHEY and CDR2 is SVGEGT. CDR3 region: CASRAGTGVGYTF. The CDR3 DNA reads TGTGCCAGCAGAGCCGGGACAGGGGTTGGCTACACCTTC.

This clonotype was observed at least ten times. The chain uses TRBV20-1 and TRBJ2-1; 10 bases line up with TRBD2. The CDR3 covers 18 residues. Germline assignment: CDR1 DFQATT and CDR2 SNEGSKA (reference sequence). V lost 4 bases and J lost 0; bases outside the gene matches: 12. The CDR3 protein is CSAIGLAALSASYNEQFF. The CDR3 nucleotides are TGCAGTGCTATCGGACTAGCGGCCCTTTCCGCCTCCTACAATGAGCAGTTCTTC.

V is TRBV24-1 and J is TRBJ2-2, with TRBD1 identical over 8 bases. Germline V gene data show CDR1 as KGHDR and CDR2 as SFDVKD. With V trimmed by 9 bases and J by 4 bases, 15 bases remained unmatched. The CDR3 is 17 amino acids. The DNA of the CDR3 is TGTGCCACCGGTGTGACGCCGGGACAGGACCGCACCGGGGAGCTGTTTTTT. Protein: CATGVTPGQDRTGELFF.

This clonotype was observed a handful of times. V is TRBV4-1 and J is TRBJ2-7, with TRBD2 matching 8 bases. The germline CDR1 and CDR2 sequences are MGHRA and YSYEKL. The J segment lost 0 bases and the V segment lost 0 bases, leaving 7 bases of the junction unmatched. This CDR3 is built from 17 residues. The CDR3 sequence: CASSQEVGLANSYEQYF. CDR3 bases: TGCGCCAGCAGCCAAGAGGTCGGACTAGCAAACTCCTACGAGCAGTACTTC.

The V call is TRBV28, the J call TRBJ2-3; TRBD2 matches at 11 bases. Germline CDR1 and CDR2: MDHEN and SYDVKM. The CDR3 is 16 amino acids. V lost 5 bases to trimming and J lost 3 bases; unmatched junction nucleotides: 7. CDR3 residues: CASSPIAGGLTDTQYF. CDR3 nucleotides: TGTGCCAGCAGTCCTATAGCGGGGGGGCTGACAGATACGCAGTATTTT.

In regard to this clonotype: A single base separates this from a much larger clone, so it may be a read error. The rearrangement uses TRBV30 and TRBJ1-1; tentatively, D is TRBD1 (5 bases). Looked up from germline, CDR1 is GTSNPN and CDR2 is SVGIG (reference sequence). The V gene lost 4 bases and the J gene lost 1 base, with 13 bases spanning the gap. This CDR3 has 14 residues. CDR3 region: CAWNPGTSNTEAFF. The CDR3 DNA reads as TGTGCCTGGAACCCCGGGACGTCGAACACTGAAGCTTTCTTT.

The chain links TRBV5-1 to TRBJ1-5; TRBD1 is a possible D gene (6 bases). CDR3 length: 14 residues. CDR1 SGHRS and CDR2 YFSETQ come from the germline V gene. Trimming removed 3 bases from V and 3 bases from J, with 10 bases in between. CDR3 residues: CASSSGVPNQPQHF. DNA of the CDR3: TGCGCCAGCAGCTCAGGGGTACCCAATCAGCCCCAGCATTTT.

Regarding this clonotype: Since a much larger clone is just one base distant, this may be a read error. The chain carries TRBV3-1 and TRBJ1-2; 8 bases match TRBD1. The CDR3 is made up of 13 amino acids. Germline-derived CDR1 and CDR2 are LGHDT and YNNKEL (reference sequence). The CDR3 nucleotides read TGTGCCTGCAGCCAAGGGACAGGCGGTCGCTACACCTTC. Protein: CACSQGTGGRYTF. Using reference TRBV3-1 and TRBJ1-2 for the parts outside the CDR3, the full variable domain is DTAVSQTPKYLVTQMGNDKSIKCEQNLGHDTMYWYKQDSKKFLKIMFSYNNKELIINETVPNRFSPKSPDKAHLNLHINSLELGDSAVYFCACSQGTGGRYTFGSGTRLTVV.

This clonotype was counted ten times or more. The chain links TRBV9 to TRBJ2-1; 7 nucleotides agree with TRBD2. CDR3 length: 15 amino acids. V dropped 1 base and J dropped 10; count of bases not matched to a gene: 11. Germline lookup yields CDR1 SGDLS and CDR2 YYNGEE. CDR3 bases: TGTGCCAGCAGCGTACAGGGCGGGAGAAATGAGGAGCAGTTCTTC. Its protein product is CASSVQGGRNEEQFF.

This clonotype appeared many times. The rearrangement joins TRBV2 to TRBJ2-3; D remains ambiguous. The CDR3 loop spans 16 amino acids. Deletions cut 0 bases from V and 0 bases from J, with 10 bases between. Per germline, CDR1 SNHLY and CDR2 FYNNEI. CDR3 nucleotide sequence: TGTGCCAGCAGTGAAGCTAAACGGTATAGCACAGATACGCAGTATTTT. As protein: CASSEAKRYSTDTQYF.

This clonotype was seen at least ten times. V usage is TRBV6-5 and J usage is TRBJ2-7; 7 nucleotides align to TRBD1. The CDR3 consists of 14 residues. Trimming at V came to 2 bases and at J to 5 bases, leaving 6 bases not matched to a gene. Germline loops: CDR1 MNHEY, CDR2 SVGAGI. CDR3 protein: CASSYRRQGHEQYF. CDR3 bases: TGTGCCAGCAGTTACCGGCGACAGGGCCACGAGCAGTACTTC.

This clonotype was seen at least ten times. The chain combines TRBV5-6 with TRBJ2-3; 9 positions agree with TRBD2. CDR3 length: 16 amino acids. Germline lookup yields CDR1 SGHDT and CDR2 YYEEEE. The trim removed 4 bases at V and 6 bases at J, leaving 12 bases unmatched. The CDR3 coding sequence is TGTGCCAGCAGCCCCATGGGACTAGCCGGTATGGATACGCAGTATTTT. Its translation: CASSPMGLAGMDTQYF.

This clonotype has a handful of counts. The chain links TRBV3-1 to TRBJ2-7, with D perhaps matching TRBD2 (5 bases). The end of the DNA is better explained by TRBJ2-5, so the J call may be wrong. The germline V gene has CDR1 LGHDT and CDR2 YNNKEL (reference sequence). The CDR3 has 14 amino acids. The CDR3 here is CASSLFGNGETQYF. For the CDR3, the DNA is TGTGCCAGCAGCCTTTTCGGGAATGGGGAGACCCAGTACTTC.

The gene calls are TRBV30 and TRBJ1-5; TRBD1 agrees at 8 bases. Germline V gene sequence: CDR1 GTSNPN, CDR2 SVGIG (reference sequence). There are 15 residues in the CDR3. Trimming cost V 2 bases and J 5 bases; bases outside gene matches: 8. The CDR3, as DNA: TGTGCCTGGAGTTTGACGGACAGGGCCGATCAGCCCCAGCATTTT. This sequence encodes CAWSLTDRADQPQHF.

Details on this clonotype: This may come from a read error, since a much larger clone is one base off. The CDR3 reads CACSVGSGAGEKLFF. Here the CDR3 DNA reads TGTGCCTGCAGCGTAGGATCGGGGGCCGGTGAAAAACTGTTTTTT. V is TRBV9 and J is TRBJ1-4, with D possibly TRBD1 on 6 matching bases. CDR3 length: 15 residues. CDR1 and CDR2 from the germline V gene are SGDLS and YYNGEE.